The 8 T cell receptor beta chains listed next were all sequenced from one sample in a study of cytomegalovirus exposure and HLA in healthy donors. Use of 60 Vbeta and 13 Jbeta primers characterized the PCR. The table came from immunoSEQ multiplex PCR; TCRdb's copy has only in-frame clones and leaves some out. The sample consists of approximately 77,000 clones, around three quarters of them appearing once. What was sequenced was PBMCs. These receptors all stem from a woman aged 40 to 50 in good health and CMV-seronegative.

The rearrangement uses TRBV4-1 and TRBJ1-1; D may be TRBD1 (6 bases). This CDR3 has 14 residues. V was shortened by 0 bases and J by 5 bases, with 10 bases between the two germline ends. The germline gives CDR1 MGHRA, CDR2 YSYEKL. The DNA for the CDR3 is TGCGCCAGCAGCCAAGAGCAGGGGAGTACTGAAGCTTTCTTT. Protein sequence: CASSQEQGSTEAFF.

This chain joins TRBV30 and TRBJ2-2; a possible D gene is TRBD1 (5 bases). CDR1 GTSNPN and CDR2 SVGIG come from the germline V gene (reference sequence). The CDR3 spans 16 residues. Between the trimmed V and J ends, which lost 3 bases and 7 bases, there was a span of 21 bases. The CDR3 DNA sequence: TGTGCCTGGAGACCAACAGGTTCTGTGGGGTTCGGGGAGCTGTTTTTT. Protein: CAWRPTGSVGFGELFF. The variable domain in full, completed from reference TRBV30 and TRBJ2-2, reads SQTIHQWPATLVQPVGSPLSLECTVEGTSNPNLYWYRQAAGRGLQLLFYSVGIGQISSEVPQNLSASRPQDRQFILSSKKLLLSDSGFYLCAWRPTGSVGFGELFFGEGSRLTVL.

The chain is built from TRBV30 and TRBJ2-7; 11 nucleotides align to TRBD2. Germline V gene sequence: CDR1 GTSNPN, CDR2 SVGIG (reference sequence). J lost 4 bases, V lost 3 bases, and 5 bases had no gene match. This CDR3 region has 14 residues. In nucleotides, the CDR3 is TGTGCCTGGAGCAGACTAGCGGGAAGTTACGAGCAGTACTTC. Encoded protein: CAWSRLAGSYEQYF.

The chain couples TRBV6-4 to TRBJ1-4; TRBD1 is a possible D gene (5 bases). V shed 10 bases and J shed 3 bases, with 12 bases lying between them. Looked up from germline, CDR1 is MRHNA and CDR2 is SNTAGT. The CDR3 consists of 13 residues. The CDR3 spells CANSQGPNEKLFF. CDR3 DNA: TGTGCCAACTCCCAGGGCCCTAATGAAAAACTGTTTTTT.

This clone has only a few counts. This sequence joins TRBV11-1 and TRBJ2-2; the match to TRBD1 covers 10 bases. V shed 5 bases, J shed 7 bases, and the junction held 10 bases outside the gene matches. The CDR3 is 16 amino acids. The germline V gene has CDR1 SGHAT and CDR2 FQDESV (reference sequence). Here the CDR3 reads CASSTRQGAGDGELFF. The CDR3, as DNA: TGTGCCAGCAGCACCCGACAGGGGGCGGGGGACGGGGAGCTGTTTTTT.

J is TRBJ2-1 and V is TRBV9, with 7 bases that match TRBD2. Germline CDR1 reads SGDLS; CDR2 reads YYNGEE. Trimming cost V 2 bases and J 6 bases; bases outside gene matches: 8. The CDR3 consists of 15 residues. CDR3 in amino acids: CASSVLGGPGNEQFF. DNA for the CDR3: TGTGCCAGCAGCGTGCTGGGAGGGCCCGGCAATGAGCAGTTCTTC.

The V gene is TRBV5-1, the J gene TRBJ2-7, with TRBD1 identical over 9 bases. Trimming took 5 bases from V and 2 from J; bases not matched to a gene: 8. Germline loops: CDR1 SGHRS, CDR2 YFSETQ. The CDR3 spans 15 residues. CDR3 amino acids: CASREPGQGTYEQYF. In nucleotides, the CDR3 is TGCGCCAGCAGGGAACCGGGACAGGGAACCTACGAGCAGTACTTC.

The chain carries TRBV5-1 and TRBJ1-3, with D maybe TRBD1 (6 bases). Germline CDR1 and CDR2: SGHRS and YFSETQ. V lost 0 bases and J 0 bases, leaving 13 bases between the germline ends. CDR3 length: 17 amino acids. This CDR3 is CASSLAAGDLSGNTIYF. CDR3 in DNA: TGCGCCAGCAGCTTGGCGGCAGGGGACCTCTCTGGAAACACCATATATTTT. The full variable domain, rest sourced from reference TRBV5-1 and TRBJ1-3, is KAGVTQTPRYLIKTRGQQVTLSCSPISGHRSVSWYQQTPGQGLQFLFEYFSETQRNKGNFPGRFSGRQFSNSRSEMNVSTLELGDSALYLCASSLAAGDLSGNTIYFGEGSWLTVV.